Below, 27 T cell receptor beta chains from the same sample are listed, as sequenced in a study of T cell responses to AZD1222 COVID-19 vaccine. The data were produced by immunoSEQ multiplex PCR, yet TCRdb's version contains in-frame clones alone and is incomplete. This table has 130,000 to 150,000 clones, 85% to 95% appearing once. The sequencing here drew on peripheral blood, taken after recovery from COVID-19. All receptors derive from an adult who had recovered from COVID-19.

The chain couples TRBV5-1 to TRBJ2-5, with D tentatively TRBD1 or TRBD2 (6 bases each). Trimming left V 3 bases short and J 4 bases short, with 19 bases between. Germline CDR1 SGHRS, CDR2 YFSETQ. This CDR3 has 16 residues. In nucleotides, the CDR3 is TGCGCCAGCAGCTGGGACCGAGGGGGGATGTTAGAGACCCAGTACTTC. This codes for CASSWDRGGMLETQYF.

The V and J genes are TRBV4-1 and TRBJ2-6; D gene ambiguous. CDR3 length: 18 amino acids. Deletions cut 0 bases from V and 0 bases from J, with 12 bases between. In germline, CDR1 is MGHRA, CDR2 YSYEKL. CDR3 loop: CASSQERKGNSGANVLTF. The CDR3 nucleotides read TGCGCCAGCAGCCAAGAACGAAAAGGGAACTCTGGGGCCAACGTCCTGACTTTC.

The V and J genes are TRBV19 and TRBJ2-1, with 16 nucleotides matching TRBD2. The ends lost 6 bases at V and 2 bases at J; junction bases unmatched: 7. The CDR3 sequence is 18 residues long. Germline CDR1 LNHDA, CDR2 SQIVND (reference sequence). As DNA, the CDR3 is TGTGCCAGTAGACCGGGACTAGCGGGAGGGAAGGCCTACAATGAGCAGTTCTTC. Translating it yields CASRPGLAGGKAYNEQFF.

The gene calls are TRBV7-9 and TRBJ2-7; tentative D call: TRBD2 (6 bases). The CDR3 has 14 amino acids. With 0 bases removed from V and 1 base from J, the gap between germline ends came to 7 bases. Germline V gene lookup returns CDR1 SEHNR and CDR2 FQNEAQ (reference sequence). The CDR3 nucleotides read TGTGCCAGCAGCTTAGCGGGAGGATCCTACGAGCAGTACTTC. Its translation: CASSLAGGSYEQYF. Supplemented by reference TRBV7-9 and TRBJ2-7, the full variable domain reads DTGVSQNPRHKITKRGQNVTFRCDPISEHNRLYWYRQTLGQGPEFLTYFQNEAQLEKSRLLSDRFSAERPKGSFSTLEIQRTEQGDSAMYLCASSLAGGSYEQYFGPGTRLTVT.

The chain uses TRBV21-1 and TRBJ2-3; TRBD2, the table's D call, was not compared with the DNA. TRBV21-1 is listed as a pseudogene. The length of the CDR3 is 19 residues. DNA of the CDR3: TGTGCCAGCAGCACTCGCGGGCTAGCGGGAGGGCCTAGCACAGATACGCAGTATTTT. Its translation is CASSTRGLAGGPSTDTQYF.

The chain is built from TRBV6-4 and TRBJ2-4; tentatively, D is TRBD1 (6 bases). The CDR3 consists of 15 residues. Trimming cost V 6 bases and J 3 bases, with 15 bases left between them. Germline CDR1 is MRHNA and CDR2 is SNTAGT. CDR3 bases: TGTGCCAGCAGGAACAGGGATAGGGTCAAAAACATTCAGTACTTC. Amino acids: CASRNRDRVKNIQYF.

The V and J genes are TRBV2 and TRBJ2-7; 9 bases fit TRBD1. Germline CDR1 reads SNHLY; CDR2 reads FYNNEI. The CDR3 has 13 amino acids. V gave up 6 bases and J gave up 2 bases; unmatched junction bases: 2. The CDR3 sequence is CASSRDRAYEQYF. DNA for the CDR3: TGTGCCAGCAGCCGGGACAGGGCCTACGAGCAGTACTTC.

As regards this clone: One end of the junction is discordant with germline, which a read error may explain. The rearrangement joins TRBV5-4 to TRBJ2-7; D unresolved. This CDR3 region has 12 residues. The germline V gene encodes CDR1 SGHNT and CDR2 YYREEE (reference sequence). CDR3: CASSAPSHEQYF. DNA of the CDR3: TGTGCCAGCAGCGCACCCTCCCACGAGCAGTACTTC.

The chain employs TRBV28 and TRBJ2-1; D gene uncertain. The CDR3 is 12 residues long. Germline V CDR1 and CDR2: MDHEN, SYDVKM. Trimming took off 7 bases at V and 5 bases at J, with 9 bases between the two ends. The CDR3 spells CASTSIHNEQFF. CDR3 DNA sequence: TGTGCCAGCACCTCTATCCACAATGAGCAGTTCTTC. The whole variable domain, filled in from reference TRBV28 and TRBJ2-1, reads DVKVTQSSRYLVKRTGEKVFLECVQDMDHENMFWYRQDPGLGLRLIYFSYDVKMKEKGDIPEGYSVSREKKERFSLILESASTNQTSMYLCASTSIHNEQFFGPGTRLTVL.

V is TRBV27 and J is TRBJ1-1; the D is unclear. The CDR3 consists of 9 residues. The V and J ends lost 11 bases and 4 bases respectively, with 5 bases between them. Germline V lookup: CDR1 MNHEY, CDR2 SMNVEV (reference sequence). CDR3 sequence (DNA): TGTGCCGGTACCACTGAAGCTTTCTTT. Protein product: CAGTTEAFF.

The chain recombines TRBV14 with TRBJ2-3; D is uncertain. The CDR3 loop spans 15 amino acids. V gave up 1 base and J gave up 1 base, with 9 bases separating them. Germline CDR1 is SGHDN and CDR2 is FVKESK. The CDR3 nucleotides read TGTGCCAGCAGCCAAGGCTCGCCGGGCACAGATACGCAGTATTTT. It specifies CASSQGSPGTDTQYF.

V gene TRBV7-6 combines with J gene TRBJ1-3, with D possibly TRBD1 on 5 matching bases. V lost 1 base, J lost 2 bases, and 12 bases lay in between. Looked up from germline, CDR1 is SGHVS and CDR2 is FNYEAQ. CDR3 length: 16 amino acids. The CDR3 DNA sequence: TGTGCCAGCAGCTTAGAGACAGCAAAGCCTGGAAACACCATATATTTT. Translated, it gives CASSLETAKPGNTIYF.

The chain links TRBV30 to TRBJ1-2; a possible D gene is TRBD1 (6 bases). The CDR3 has 12 residues. V was cut by 8 bases and J by 3 bases, with 13 bases left in between. The germline V gene has CDR1 GTSNPN and CDR2 SVGIG (reference sequence). The CDR3 is CARTVGDYGYTF. In DNA, the CDR3 is TGTGCCAGGACAGTCGGTGACTATGGCTACACCTTC.

The chain carries TRBV6-5 and TRBJ2-7; D ambiguous. The CDR3 extends over 14 amino acids. V was clipped by 6 bases and J by 3 bases, with 15 bases between them. CDR1 and CDR2 (germline): MNHEY, SVGAGI. As DNA, the CDR3 is TGTGCCAGCAGCTACAGCCGCCCGGGCTACGAGCAGTACTTC. This encodes CASSYSRPGYEQYF.

This chain uses TRBV30 with TRBJ1-5, with no clear D. CDR3 size: 12 residues. Germline CDR1 reads GTSNPN; CDR2 reads SVGIG (reference sequence). The V end lost 3 bases, the J end lost 2 bases, and 5 bases lay between the germline ends. The CDR3 reads CAWSSGNQPQHF. The CDR3 DNA is TGTGCCTGGAGCAGCGGCAATCAGCCCCAGCATTTT.

CDR3 bases: TGTGCCAGTAGTATAGAGGGACGTCAAAATGAGCAGTTCTTC. It is translated as CASSIEGRQNEQFF. The gene calls are TRBV19 and TRBJ2-1, with D perhaps assigned TRBD1 or TRBD2 (5 bases each). Per the germline V gene, CDR1 is LNHDA and CDR2 is SQIVND (reference sequence). The CDR3 contains 14 residues. The V gene lost 0 bases and the J gene lost 7 bases, with 10 bases spanning the gap.

The chain uses TRBV12-3 or TRBV12-4 and TRBJ1-6; D might be TRBD1 (5 bases). The CDR3 is 13 residues long. Trimming removed 4 bases at V and 8 bases at J, with 9 bases between. The CDR3 DNA is TGTGCCAGCAGTTGGGGGATCGATTCACCCCTCCACTTT. Protein product: CASSWGIDSPLHF.

J is TRBJ2-5 and V is TRBV6-5; D gene ambiguous. This CDR3 region has 13 residues. Germline CDR1 MNHEY, CDR2 SVGAGI. Between the trimmed V and J ends, which lost 1 base and 1 base, there was a span of 4 bases. The CDR3 bases are TGTGCCAGCAGTTACTTATCCCAAGAGACCCAGTACTTC. This codes for CASSYLSQETQYF.

The chain couples TRBV18 to TRBJ2-1; maybe TRBD1 (5 bases). This CDR3 is built from 11 residues. Germline V lookup: CDR1 KGHSH, CDR2 LQKENI. Trimming shortened V by 1 base and J by 11 bases, and 6 bases separated the two germline ends. CDR3 in amino acids: CASSPQGQQFF. The CDR3 DNA follows: TGTGCCAGCTCACCACAGGGGCAGCAGTTCTTC.

The rearrangement joins TRBV11-2 to TRBJ2-7; the D is unclear. The V end was cut by 3 bases, the J end by 0 bases, with 9 bases between. Per the germline V gene, CDR1 is SGHAT and CDR2 is FQNNGV. The CDR3 covers 14 residues. CDR3 residues: CASSFRGVSYEQYF. In nucleotides, the CDR3 is TGTGCCAGCAGCTTTCGCGGCGTCTCCTACGAGCAGTACTTC.

CDR3 loop: CAISESRDEEQYF. The CDR3 nucleotides are TGTGCCATCAGTGAGTCGAGGGACGAAGAGCAGTACTTC. This rearrangement joins TRBV10-3 to TRBJ2-7; perhaps D is TRBD1 or TRBD2 (5 bases each). This CDR3 contains 13 residues. Germline V gives CDR1 ENHRY, CDR2 SYGVKD. V dropped 0 bases and J dropped 7 bases, with 10 bases sitting between them.

This clone was found a few times. The chain employs TRBV15 and TRBJ2-7; 10 bases map to TRBD2. Germline V gives CDR1 LNHNV, CDR2 YYDKDF (reference sequence). The CDR3 sequence is 14 residues long. The junction had 1 base not matched to a gene; V was cut back by 3 bases and J by 2 bases. The CDR3, as DNA: TGTGCCACCAGCAGGAGCGGGAGGGCCTACGAGCAGTACTTC. Translated: CATSRSGRAYEQYF.

The chain combines TRBV5-1 with TRBJ2-2, with a weak D call TRBD1 (5 bases). Germline V gives CDR1 SGHRS, CDR2 YFSETQ. V was shortened by 8 bases and J by 3 bases, with 14 bases between the two germline ends. The length of the CDR3 is 14 residues. The CDR3 nucleotides are TGCGCCAGTGAAAGGGGCCAGTACACCGGGGAGCTGTTTTTT. Protein product: CASERGQYTGELFF.

V usage is TRBV20-1 and J usage is TRBJ2-7, with TRBD1 matching over 11 bases. CDR1 DFQATT and CDR2 SNEGSKA come from the germline V gene (reference sequence). This CDR3 comprises 14 residues. With V trimmed by 3 bases and J by 0 bases, 1 base remained unmatched. DNA of the CDR3: TGCAGTGCTAGTGGGACAGGGGGCTCCTACGAGCAGTACTTC. The encoded protein is CSASGTGGSYEQYF.

The rearrangement uses TRBV28 and TRBJ1-2; 7 positions agree with TRBD1. This CDR3 region has 14 residues. The V segment lost 6 bases and the J segment 1 base; nucleotides outside the gene matches: 5. Per the germline V gene, CDR1 is MDHEN and CDR2 is SYDVKM. CDR3 nucleotide sequence: TGTGCCAGCAGAAGGGACAGCTTTAACTATGGCTACACCTTC. It translates to CASRRDSFNYGYTF.

The rearrangement uses TRBV6-2 or TRBV6-3 and TRBJ2-7, with TRBD1 matching 9 bases. This CDR3 comprises 15 residues. Germline lookup yields CDR1 MNHEY and CDR2 SVGEGT. V gave up 2 bases and J gave up 3 bases; unmatched junction bases: 5. CDR3 residues: CASSYQGQGLYEQYF. CDR3 in DNA: TGTGCCAGCAGTTACCAGGGACAGGGTCTCTACGAGCAGTACTTC.

The chain is built from TRBV4-2 and TRBJ1-6; D unclear. The V and J ends lost 2 bases and 7 bases respectively, with 15 bases between them. Germline CDR1 and CDR2: LGHNA and YNFKEQ. The CDR3 extends over 16 amino acids. The CDR3 is CASSQSSAAGNSPLHF. CDR3 DNA sequence: TGTGCCAGCAGCCAATCCTCGGCGGCAGGCAATTCACCCCTCCACTTT.